The clone carrying this T cell receptor beta chain came up many times. The antigen is not known. This record belongs to a study of T cell repertoires in cytomegalovirus infection. Study at large: Through public TCR beta signatures, both CMV infection and matching HLA type were indicated. Study outcomes and limitations: Clonotypes of TCR beta that were HLA-C-restricted and CMV-specific dominated the ex vivo response.

Using its own MiXCR run on the reads, TCRdb lists one record per CDR3 protein. The data hold almost 550,000 distinct CDR3 sequences, with about 15% observed a single time. The germline gives CDR1 LNHDA, CDR2 SQIVND (reference sequence). The CDR3 covers 12 residues. Trimming cost V 9 bases and J 1 base, with 7 bases left between them. Sequencing was carried out using CD8+ T cells from PBMCs. The source is a human donor in good health (CMV status not recorded). Some clones in this sample may be carry-over from other donors' samples. The rearrangement links TRBV19 to TRBJ1-5; D call uncertain. The CDR3 is CARLESNQPQHF. In DNA, the CDR3 is TGTGCCAGGCTAGAGAGCAATCAGCCCCAGCATTTT.